Included here is one TCR beta chain sequence, with context. Its cognate antigen is unknown. The source of the sample is a study of T cell responses to AZD1222 COVID-19 vaccine. Notes on the study in general: Recipients of two AZD1222 doses showed rising Spike-specific TCR breadth and depth. No repertoire was sampled before or during the peak T cell response, only after it. The donor group comprised mostly white British people and more females; the analysis possibly underestimated clonal diversity.

Sequencing used immunoSEQ multiplex PCR; TCRdb keeps in-frame clones, though not all of them. Of 120,000 to 150,000 clones in the sample, about nine tenths are singletons; the top ten hold approximately 1.8%. Second-dose schedules of about 4 or about 12 weeks were combined. Trimming pared 2 bases from V and 12 bases from J, leaving 23 bases between. CDR3 length equals 15 residues. Germline V gene data show CDR1 as KGHSH and CDR2 as LQKENI. This TCR derives from an adult who received the AZD1222 COVID-19 vaccine. The source was peripheral blood, collected 28 days after the second AZD1222 dose. The chain combines TRBV18 with TRBJ2-7; D assignment may be TRBD1 or TRBD2 (5 bases each). The CDR3 nucleotides are TGTGCCAGCTCACCAAATGGGGACCCCTCCCCGTCTGGGTACTTC. Protein product: CASSPNGDPSPSGYF.